The 18 T cell receptor beta chains below all came from one sample that was sequenced in a study of T cells after posttransplantation cyclophosphamide. Clones were sequenced by immunoSEQ multiplex PCR, and TCRdb holds only the in-frame ones, with some missing. Here the sample spans some 11,000 clones, roughly 2% being singletons. Treatment was busulfan-fludarabine conditioning, a marrow graft, and cyclophosphamide on days +3 and +4. This sample comprised PBMCs, obtained after allogeneic stem cell transplant with posttransplant cyclophosphamide. The receptors originated from a male patient between 25 and 39 years old who received an allogeneic stem cell transplant from a related donor, was CMV-positive, and had no GVHD. Some T cells may be supplied by the graft donor.

The rearrangement joins TRBV5-1 to TRBJ2-3; 12 bases are shared with TRBD2. The ends lost 4 bases at V and 0 bases at J; junction bases unmatched: 3. Germline V CDR1 and CDR2: SGHRS, YFSETQ. This CDR3 is built from 16 residues. The CDR3 loop reads CASSAGLAGSTDTQYF. The CDR3 nucleotides read TGCGCCAGCAGCGCCGGACTAGCGGGAAGCACAGATACGCAGTATTTT.

The sample holds a few counts of this clone. This chain links TRBV6-5 with TRBJ1-5, with a possible D match to TRBD1 (5 bases). Trimming removed 5 bases at V and 2 bases at J, with 13 bases between. The CDR3 has 15 residues. The germline V gene has CDR1 MNHEY and CDR2 SVGAGI. CDR3: CASSPQGAGNQPQHF. CDR3 DNA sequence: TGTGCCAGCAGTCCCCAAGGGGCTGGCAATCAGCCCCAGCATTTT.

This chain uses TRBV6-5 with TRBJ2-7, with 9 positions matching TRBD2. CDR3 size: 16 residues. The germline V gene encodes CDR1 MNHEY and CDR2 SVGAGI. V shed 3 bases, J shed 2 bases, and the junction held 8 bases outside the gene matches. Written as DNA, the CDR3 is TGTGCCAGCAGTTATTCCCGACTAGCGGCCACCTACGAGCAGTACTTC. Translated, it gives CASSYSRLAATYEQYF.

The chain recombines TRBV18 with TRBJ2-4; possible D gene TRBD1, 6 bases. Germline V gene data show CDR1 as KGHSH and CDR2 as LQKENI. V lost 3 bases to trimming and J lost 6 bases, with 15 bases between them. This CDR3 region has 15 residues. As DNA, the CDR3 is TGTGCCAGCTCACCCCCGGCCAGGGGTGGAAACATTCAGTACTTC. This translates into CASSPPARGGNIQYF.

This clone showed up just a few times. CDR3 bases: TGTGCCAGCAGCACTGGCCTCGACAGGGGGCGAGTTCAGCCCCAGCATTTT. Its translation: CASSTGLDRGRVQPQHF. The V call is TRBV5-8, the J call TRBJ1-5, with TRBD1 matching over 10 bases. The CDR3 has 17 residues. Germline V gives CDR1 SGHTS, CDR2 YDEGEE. V was clipped by 4 bases and J by 6 bases; unmatched bases: 13. The full variable domain, completed using reference TRBV5-8 and TRBJ1-5, is EAGVTQSPTHLIKTRGQQATLRCSPISGHTSVYWYQQALGLGLQFLLWYDEGEERNRGNFPPRFSGRQFPNYSSELNVNALELEDSALYLCASSTGLDRGRVQPQHFGDGTRLSIL.

This clone appeared a few times. The chain couples TRBV11-2 to TRBJ2-1, with D possibly matching TRBD1 (5 bases). The CDR3 length is 15 residues. With 5 bases removed from V and 5 bases from J, the gap between germline ends came to 16 bases. The germline gives CDR1 SGHAT, CDR2 FQNNGV. CDR3 DNA: TGTGCCAGCAGCCAAAATAACAGGTTAAACAATGAGCAGTTCTTC. Amino acids: CASSQNNRLNNEQFF.

The rearrangement uses TRBV29-1 and TRBJ2-7; 11 nucleotides agree with TRBD1. The CDR3 is made up of 14 amino acids. CDR1 and CDR2 from the germline V gene are SQVTM and ANQGSEA. The junction had 3 bases not matched to a gene; V was cut back by 2 bases and J by 3 bases. The CDR3 is CSVETGTGGYEQYF. CDR3 sequence (DNA): TGCAGCGTTGAAACCGGGACAGGGGGCTACGAGCAGTACTTC.

A few counts support this clone. The gene calls are TRBV14 and TRBJ1-1, with no clear D. There are 14 residues in the CDR3. Trimming stripped 4 bases from V and 7 bases from J, with 16 bases between. The germline gives CDR1 SGHDN, CDR2 FVKESK. CDR3 loop: CASSLSYRSGEAFF. In DNA form, the CDR3 reads TGTGCCAGCAGCCTAAGTTACCGCTCCGGTGAAGCTTTCTTT.

This clone was found a few times. The rearrangement joins TRBV7-9 to TRBJ1-2; 8 nucleotides match TRBD1. Germline V gene sequence: CDR1 SEHNR, CDR2 FQNEAQ (reference sequence). V was pared by 7 bases and J by 1 base, with 11 bases of the junction left unmatched. The CDR3 totals 16 residues. For the CDR3, the DNA is TGTGCCAGCACCAACTCTACGACAGGGGATAACTATGGCTACACCTTC. This encodes CASTNSTTGDNYGYTF. The full variable domain, rest sourced from reference TRBV7-9 and TRBJ1-2, is DTGVSQNPRHKITKRGQNVTFRCDPISEHNRLYWYRQTLGQGPEFLTYFQNEAQLEKSRLLSDRFSAERPKGSFSTLEIQRTEQGDSAMYLCASTNSTTGDNYGYTFGSGTRLTVV.

V usage is TRBV6-5 and J usage is TRBJ1-6, with D possibly being TRBD1 (6 bases). V gave up 0 bases and J gave up 9 bases, with 15 bases separating them. The germline V gene has CDR1 MNHEY and CDR2 SVGAGI. This CDR3 spans 16 amino acids. The CDR3 nucleotides read TGTGCCAGCAGTTACTCGGGTTCCGGGACAACTTCACCCCTCCACTTT. Protein: CASSYSGSGTTSPLHF.

The rearrangement links TRBV15 to TRBJ2-1, with unresolved D. V was shortened by 2 bases and J by 8 bases, with 10 bases between the two germline ends. The CDR3 runs to 13 residues. Germline-derived CDR1 and CDR2 are LNHNV and YYDKDF (reference sequence). CDR3 DNA: TGTGCCACCAGCAGACTAGTCGGCGATGAGCAGTTCTTC. Protein product: CATSRLVGDEQFF.

There are a few counts of this clone. For the CDR3, the DNA is TGTGCCAGCAGCTTAGGTCTGGCTGCCTCCTACGAGCAGTACTTC. This translates into CASSLGLAASYEQYF. The rearrangement uses TRBV7-2 and TRBJ2-7; D is undetermined. V was shortened by 1 base and J by 0 bases, with 10 bases between the two germline ends. The CDR3 is 15 amino acids. Germline loops: CDR1 SGHTA, CDR2 FQGNSA. Supplemented by reference TRBV7-2 and TRBJ2-7, the full variable domain reads GAGVSQSPSNKVTEKGKDVELRCDPISGHTALYWYRQSLGQGLEFLIYFQGNSAPDKSGLPSDRFSAERTGGSVSTLTIQRTQQEDSAVYLCASSLGLAASYEQYFGPGTRLTVT.

This clone was observed a few times. This chain joins TRBV25-1 and TRBJ2-1; 13 nucleotides match TRBD2. CDR1 and CDR2 (germline): MGHDK, SYGVNS. CDR3 length equals 17 residues. The V segment lost 2 bases and the J segment 4 bases; nucleotides outside the gene matches: 5. DNA of the CDR3: TGTGCCAGCAGTGAAACCGGGACTAGCGGGGATTACAATGAGCAGTTCTTC. The encoded protein is CASSETGTSGDYNEQFF.

The CDR3 protein is CAISESMGGEQYF. As DNA, the CDR3 is TGTGCCATCAGTGAGTCTATGGGAGGGGAGCAGTACTTC. The chain carries TRBV10-3 and TRBJ2-7; 7 bases align to TRBD2. The CDR3 is 13 amino acids. The ends lost 0 bases at V and 7 bases at J; junction bases unmatched: 3. Per the germline V gene, CDR1 is ENHRY and CDR2 is SYGVKD.

V is TRBV30 and J is TRBJ1-1, with TRBD1 matching over 7 bases. V was clipped by 0 bases and J by 3 bases; unmatched bases: 10. The V gene's germline CDR1 is GTSNPN and CDR2 SVGIG (reference sequence). The CDR3 loop spans 16 amino acids. CDR3 sequence (DNA): TGTGCCTGGAGTGTACTCCGTGCAGGGGGAGACACTGAAGCTTTCTTT. Translating it yields CAWSVLRAGGDTEAFF.

Sample share makes this clone medium-sized. V usage is TRBV4-1 and J usage is TRBJ1-1; D is ambiguous. There are 11 residues in the CDR3. Trimming left V 3 bases short and J 11 bases short, with 10 bases between. Germline values: CDR1 MGHRA, CDR2 YSYEKL. The CDR3 nucleotides are TGCGCCAGCAGCCACGGGTATGGTGCTTTCTTT. Its translation: CASSHGYGAFF.

This chain's CDR3 is CAILAGGRTDTQYF. The CDR3 DNA follows: TGTGCCATACTAGCGGGGGGTCGCACAGATACGCAGTATTTT. This chain connects TRBV5-4 to TRBJ2-3; 12 positions agree with TRBD2. CDR3 size: 14 residues. The J segment lost 1 base and the V segment lost 9 bases, leaving 3 bases of the junction unmatched. CDR1 and CDR2 from the germline V gene are SGHNT and YYREEE (reference sequence). Full variable domain (rest looked up from reference TRBV5-4 and TRBJ2-3): ETGVTQSPTHLIKTRGQQVTLRCSSQSGHNTVSWYQQALGQGPQFIFQYYREEENGRGNFPPRFSGLQFPNYSSELNVNALELDDSALYLCAILAGGRTDTQYFGPGTRLTVL.

J is TRBJ2-5 and V is TRBV4-1; perhaps TRBD1 as D (5 bases). The end of the DNA is better explained by TRBJ2-7, so the J call may be wrong. CDR1 is MGHRA and CDR2 is YSYEKL in the germline V gene. The CDR3 runs 17 residues. The CDR3 reads CASSHGLGAGRLYEQYF. The CDR3 DNA follows: TGCGCCAGCAGCCATGGGTTAGGGGCTGGAAGACTGTACGAGCAGTACTTC.